This T cell receptor (beta chain) came from a study of control samples from healthy donors and cancer patients. The CDR3 has 17 residues. Trimming cost V 1 base and J 3 bases, with 16 bases left between them. Germline CDR1 SGHVS, CDR2 FQNEAQ. Clones were read by immunoSEQ multiplex PCR, and TCRdb kept only the in-frame ones, dropping some. This sample has approximately 86,000 clones, with about nine tenths found just once. This clonotype was sampled from a young man in good health. V usage is TRBV7-8 and J usage is TRBJ2-1, with TRBD1 as a possible D gene (6 bases). Sequenced sample: blood. This chain's CDR3 is CASSLDRRQVLYNEQFF. CDR3 in DNA: TGTGCCAGCAGCTTAGATAGGAGACAGGTCCTCTACAATGAGCAGTTCTTC.